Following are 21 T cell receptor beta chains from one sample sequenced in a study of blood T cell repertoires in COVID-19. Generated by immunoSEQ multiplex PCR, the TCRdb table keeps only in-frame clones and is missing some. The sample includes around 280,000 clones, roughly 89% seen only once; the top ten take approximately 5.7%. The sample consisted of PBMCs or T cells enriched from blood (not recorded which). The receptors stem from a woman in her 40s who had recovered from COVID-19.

The CDR3 bases are TGTGCCAGCAGTTTTCGCGATCGGAGCGGAGCTTTCTTT. This codes for CASSFRDRSGAFF. The chain is built from TRBV28 and TRBJ1-1; D call uncertain. Trimming pared 3 bases from V and 10 bases from J, leaving 15 bases between. Per germline, CDR1 MDHEN and CDR2 SYDVKM. The CDR3 has 13 amino acids.

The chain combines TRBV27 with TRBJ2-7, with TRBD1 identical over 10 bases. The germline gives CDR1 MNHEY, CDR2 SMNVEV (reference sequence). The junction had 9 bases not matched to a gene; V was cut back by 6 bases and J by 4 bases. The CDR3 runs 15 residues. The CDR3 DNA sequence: TGTGCCAGCAGCTCCGACAGGGGGCGGTTATACGAGCAGTACTTC. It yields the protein CASSSDRGRLYEQYF.

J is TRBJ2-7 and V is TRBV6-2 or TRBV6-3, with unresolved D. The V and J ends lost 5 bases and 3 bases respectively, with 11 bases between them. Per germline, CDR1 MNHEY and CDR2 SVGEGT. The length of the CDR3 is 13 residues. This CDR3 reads CASSIVPSYEQYF. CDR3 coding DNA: TGTGCCAGCAGTATCGTCCCGAGCTACGAGCAGTACTTC.

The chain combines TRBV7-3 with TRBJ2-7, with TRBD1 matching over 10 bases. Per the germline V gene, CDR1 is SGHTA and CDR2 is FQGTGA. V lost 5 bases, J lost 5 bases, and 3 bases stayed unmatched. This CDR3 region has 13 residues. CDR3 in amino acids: CASSRDRGHEQYF. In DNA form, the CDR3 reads TGTGCCAGCAGCCGGGACAGGGGTCACGAGCAGTACTTC.

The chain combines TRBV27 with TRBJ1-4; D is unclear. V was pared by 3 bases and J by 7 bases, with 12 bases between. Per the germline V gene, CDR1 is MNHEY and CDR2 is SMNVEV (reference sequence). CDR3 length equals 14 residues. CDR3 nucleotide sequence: TGTGCCAGCAGTTTCAGTTGGGAGACTGAAAAACTGTTTTTT. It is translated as CASSFSWETEKLFF.

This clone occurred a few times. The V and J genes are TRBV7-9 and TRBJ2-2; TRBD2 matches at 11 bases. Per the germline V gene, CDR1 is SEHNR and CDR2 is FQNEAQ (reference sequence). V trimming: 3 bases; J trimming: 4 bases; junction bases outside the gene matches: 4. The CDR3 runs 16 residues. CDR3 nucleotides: TGTGCCAGCAGCTTCGGACTAGCGGGCCGCACCGGGGAGCTGTTTTTT. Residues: CASSFGLAGRTGELFF.

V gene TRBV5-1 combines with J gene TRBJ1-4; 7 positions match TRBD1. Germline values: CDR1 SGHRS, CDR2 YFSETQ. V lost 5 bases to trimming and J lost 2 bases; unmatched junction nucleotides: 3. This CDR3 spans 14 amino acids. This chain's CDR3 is CASRNRGTNEKLFF. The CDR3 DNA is TGCGCCAGCAGAAACAGGGGCACTAATGAAAAACTGTTTTTT.

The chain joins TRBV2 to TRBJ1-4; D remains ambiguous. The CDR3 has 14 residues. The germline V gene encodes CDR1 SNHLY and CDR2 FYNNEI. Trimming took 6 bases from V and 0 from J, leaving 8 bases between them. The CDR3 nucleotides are TGTGCCAGCAGGTTGTCTTCAACTAATGAAAAACTGTTTTTT. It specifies CASRLSSTNEKLFF.

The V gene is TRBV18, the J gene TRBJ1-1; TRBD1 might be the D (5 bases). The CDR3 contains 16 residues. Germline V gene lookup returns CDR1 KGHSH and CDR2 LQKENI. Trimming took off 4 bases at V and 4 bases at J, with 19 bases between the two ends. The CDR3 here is CASSLARGGATTEAFF. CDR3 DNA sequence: TGTGCCAGCTCACTAGCACGGGGAGGGGCGACCACTGAAGCTTTCTTT.

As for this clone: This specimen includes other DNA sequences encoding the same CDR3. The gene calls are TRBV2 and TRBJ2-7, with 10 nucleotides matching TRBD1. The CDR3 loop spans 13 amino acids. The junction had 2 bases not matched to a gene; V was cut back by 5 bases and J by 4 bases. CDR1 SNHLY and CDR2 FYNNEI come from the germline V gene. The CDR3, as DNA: TGTGCCAGCAGTCGGGACAGGGGTTACGAGCAGTACTTC. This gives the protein CASSRDRGYEQYF.

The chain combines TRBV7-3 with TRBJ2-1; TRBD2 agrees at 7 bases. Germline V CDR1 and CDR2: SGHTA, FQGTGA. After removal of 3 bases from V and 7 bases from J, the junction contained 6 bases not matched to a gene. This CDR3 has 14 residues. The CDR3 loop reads CASSFARGKNEQFF. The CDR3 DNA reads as TGTGCCAGCAGCTTCGCGCGGGGGAAGAATGAGCAGTTCTTC.

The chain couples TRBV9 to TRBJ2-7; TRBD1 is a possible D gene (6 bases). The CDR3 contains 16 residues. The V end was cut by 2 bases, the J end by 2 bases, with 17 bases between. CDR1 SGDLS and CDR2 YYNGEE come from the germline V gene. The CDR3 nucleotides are TGTGCCAGCAGCGTTTCTTCAGGGACAAACCCCTACGAGCAGTACTTC. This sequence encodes CASSVSSGTNPYEQYF.

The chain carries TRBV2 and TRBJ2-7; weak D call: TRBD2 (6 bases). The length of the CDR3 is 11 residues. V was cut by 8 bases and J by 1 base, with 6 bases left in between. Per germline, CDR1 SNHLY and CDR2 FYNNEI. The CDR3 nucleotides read TGTGCCAGCCGGGAGTCCTACGAGCAGTACTTC. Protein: CASRESYEQYF.

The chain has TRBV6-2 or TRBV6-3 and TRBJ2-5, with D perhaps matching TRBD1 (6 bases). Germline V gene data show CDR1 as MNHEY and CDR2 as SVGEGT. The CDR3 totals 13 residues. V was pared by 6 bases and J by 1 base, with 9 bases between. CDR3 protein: CASSKDSQETQYF. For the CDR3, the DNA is TGTGCCAGCAGCAAGGACAGCCAAGAGACCCAGTACTTC.

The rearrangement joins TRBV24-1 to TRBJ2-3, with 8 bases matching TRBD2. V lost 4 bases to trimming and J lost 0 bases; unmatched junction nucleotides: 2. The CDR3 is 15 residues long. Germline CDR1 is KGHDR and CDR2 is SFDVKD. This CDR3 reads CATSDIAGSTDTQYF. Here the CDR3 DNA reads TGTGCCACCAGTGACATAGCGGGAAGCACAGATACGCAGTATTTT.

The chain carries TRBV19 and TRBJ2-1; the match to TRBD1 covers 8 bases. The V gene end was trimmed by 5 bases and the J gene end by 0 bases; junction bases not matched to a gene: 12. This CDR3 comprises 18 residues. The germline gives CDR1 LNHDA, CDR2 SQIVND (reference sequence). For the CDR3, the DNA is TGTGCCAGTAGTCCTACTGACACCGGGACAGGCTCCTACAATGAGCAGTTCTTC. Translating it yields CASSPTDTGTGSYNEQFF. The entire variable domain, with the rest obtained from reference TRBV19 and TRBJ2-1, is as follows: DGGITQSPKYLFRKEGQNVTLSCEQNLNHDAMYWYRQDPGQGLRLIYYSQIVNDFQKGDIAEGYSVSREKKESFPLTVTSAQKNPTAFYLCASSPTDTGTGSYNEQFFGPGTRLTVL.

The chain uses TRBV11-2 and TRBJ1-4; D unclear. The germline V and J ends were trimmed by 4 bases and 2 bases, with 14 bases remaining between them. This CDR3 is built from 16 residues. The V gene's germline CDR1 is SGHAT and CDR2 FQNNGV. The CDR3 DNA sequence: TGTGCCAGCAGCTCCCGGTCCAGGTCGACTAATGAAAAACTGTTTTTT. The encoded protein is CASSSRSRSTNEKLFF.

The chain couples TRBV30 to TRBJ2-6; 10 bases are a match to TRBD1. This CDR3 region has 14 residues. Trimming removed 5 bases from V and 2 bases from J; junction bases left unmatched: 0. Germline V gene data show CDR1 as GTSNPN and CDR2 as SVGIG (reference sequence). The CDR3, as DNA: TGTGCCTGGGACAGGGGGCCTGGGGCCAACGTCCTGACTTTC. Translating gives CAWDRGPGANVLTF.

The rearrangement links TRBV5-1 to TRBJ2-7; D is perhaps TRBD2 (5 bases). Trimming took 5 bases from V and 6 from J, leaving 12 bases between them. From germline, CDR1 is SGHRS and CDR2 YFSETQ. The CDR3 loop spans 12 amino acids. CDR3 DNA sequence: TGCGCCAGCAGGATGGGAGTGGGCGAGCAGTACTTC. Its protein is CASRMGVGEQYF.

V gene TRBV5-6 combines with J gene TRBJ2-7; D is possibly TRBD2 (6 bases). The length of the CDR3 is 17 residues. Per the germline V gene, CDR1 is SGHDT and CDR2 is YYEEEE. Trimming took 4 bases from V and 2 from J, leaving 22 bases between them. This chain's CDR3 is CASSAGPGAGATYEQYF. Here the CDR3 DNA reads TGTGCCAGCAGCGCGGGGCCCGGCGCAGGTGCGACCTACGAGCAGTACTTC. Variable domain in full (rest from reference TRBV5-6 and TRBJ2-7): DAGVTQSPTHLIKTRGQQVTLRCSPKSGHDTVSWYQQALGQGPQFIFQYYEEEERQRGNFPDRFSGHQFPNYSSELNVNALLLGDSALYLCASSAGPGAGATYEQYFGPGTRLTVT.

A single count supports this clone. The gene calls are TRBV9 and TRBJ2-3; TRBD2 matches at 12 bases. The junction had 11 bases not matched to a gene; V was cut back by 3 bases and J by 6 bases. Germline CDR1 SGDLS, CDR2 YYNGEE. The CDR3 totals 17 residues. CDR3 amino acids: CASSAPRLAGVSDTQYF. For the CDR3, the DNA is TGTGCCAGCAGCGCCCCAAGACTAGCGGGAGTATCCGATACGCAGTATTTT.